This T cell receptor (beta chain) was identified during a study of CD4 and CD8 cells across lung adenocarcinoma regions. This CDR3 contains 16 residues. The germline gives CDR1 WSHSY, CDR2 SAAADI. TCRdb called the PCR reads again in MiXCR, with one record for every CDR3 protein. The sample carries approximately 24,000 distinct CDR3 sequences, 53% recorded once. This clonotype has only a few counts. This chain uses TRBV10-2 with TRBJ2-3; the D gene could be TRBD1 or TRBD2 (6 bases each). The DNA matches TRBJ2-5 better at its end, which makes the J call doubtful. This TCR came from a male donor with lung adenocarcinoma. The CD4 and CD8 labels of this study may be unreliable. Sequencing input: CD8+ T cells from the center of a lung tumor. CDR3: CASGGPGGRDTDTQYF. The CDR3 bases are TGCGCCAGCGGTGGGCCCGGGGGCCGTGACACAGATACCCAGTACTTC.